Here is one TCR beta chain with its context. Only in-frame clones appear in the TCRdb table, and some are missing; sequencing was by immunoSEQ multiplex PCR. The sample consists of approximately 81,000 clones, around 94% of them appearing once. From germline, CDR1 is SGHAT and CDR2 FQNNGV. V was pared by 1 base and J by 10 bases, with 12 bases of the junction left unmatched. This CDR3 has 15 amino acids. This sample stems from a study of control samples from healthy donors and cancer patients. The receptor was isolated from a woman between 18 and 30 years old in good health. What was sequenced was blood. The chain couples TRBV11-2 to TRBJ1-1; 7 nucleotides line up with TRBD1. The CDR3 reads CASSLAGSGGSGAFF. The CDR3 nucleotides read TGTGCCAGCAGCTTAGCGGGCTCAGGGGGGAGCGGAGCTTTCTTT.